This entry describes one T cell receptor (beta chain). These data are taken from a study of blood T cell repertoires in COVID-19. Study summary: The United States, Italy and Spain supplied acute and convalescent COVID-19 samples. Sources were T cells, B-cell-depleted T cells, or PBMCs; the material itself was cDNA or gDNA.

Original processing notes: By means of reference gene primer amplification, nucleated cell counts were estimated. Generated by immunoSEQ multiplex PCR, the TCRdb table keeps only in-frame clones and is missing some. V and J calls and clone size are given by that table; D and trimming were obtained from the DNA. The sample includes around 130,000 clones, 70% to 80% of them seen just once. This TCR was recovered from a human donor in a cohort sampled during active COVID-19. Material for sequencing was peripheral blood.

DNA for the CDR3: TGTGCCAGCAGGTCAGACAGGGGCTATAGCAATCAGCCCCAGCATTTT. It yields the protein CASRSDRGYSNQPQHF. This sequence joins TRBV2 and TRBJ1-5; 8 bases map to TRBD1. CDR1 is SNHLY, CDR2 FYNNEI, per germline. J was trimmed by 0 bases and V by 6 bases; bases with no gene match: 7. The CDR3 is 16 residues long. Full variable domain (remainder filled in from reference TRBV2 and TRBJ1-5): EPEVTQTPSHQVTQMGQEVILRCVPISNHLYFYWYRQILGQKVEFLVSFYNNEISEKSEIFDDQFSVERPDGSNFTLKIRSTKLEDSAMYFCASRSDRGYSNQPQHFGDGTRLSIL.